This T cell receptor beta chain was identified in a study of early T cells in non-severe SARS-CoV-2 infection (TCRdb year 2021). At the level of the whole study: TCR sequencing used bulk RNA from unsorted whole blood, so alpha and beta chains could not be paired. Results and caveats for the whole study, not just this receptor: VDJdb matching was skewed toward anti-spike CD8 responses and likely underestimated virus-specific expansions, missing private and CD4 specificities.

The library was made by 5' RACE. The sample was run on a NextSeq 500. In the TCR library protocol, unique molecular identifiers were attached to individual cDNA molecules to correct for PCR bias and sequencing error. Both TCR alpha and beta chains were sequenced, and tight co-correlation was observed between alpha and beta sequence abundances in each sample. The source study handled its data this way. V gene, J gene and CDR3 annotation of TCR sequences was performed with Decombinator V4. TCRs were defined as expanded if a significant change between any two time points was detected under a Poisson model with p below 0.0001. TCR abundances were normalised to the total number of TCRs sequenced per sample and were expressed as counts per million. TRAV1-2 paired with TRAJ12, TRAJ20 or TRAJ33 defined MAIT TCRs, while TRAV10 paired with TRAJ18 defined iNKT TCRs. VDJdb, accessed on 1 November 2021, was searched for TCRs annotated for CMV, EBV and SARS-CoV-2, and TCRs annotated for more than one antigen were excluded. Starting from the raw public reads, TCRdb applied fastp trimming at Q25, assembled clones with MiXCR and retained in-frame beta chains. When rows share a CDR3 protein, they turn into one entry using the most common DNA and genes. TCRdb's processing, not the authors' own work, is the source of the V and J calls. The sample has 30,000 to 40,000 distinct CDR3 sequences on record, roughly 6.8% of them singletons. The top ten hold 24% of the sample.

A word on this clonotype: The specificity of this receptor is unknown. No much larger clone is present one base from it, and per-base qualities are unavailable.

V is clipped by 7 bases and J by 9 bases, and the sequence between their germline boundaries is 10 bases long. Inclusive of the bounding cysteine and phenylalanine, the CDR3 is 11 residues long. Of all the DNA, just the CDR3 is kept, 33 bases in frame from base 1. CDR1 and CDR2, per the germline V gene (reference sequence), are LNHDA and SQIVND. The study was a case-control design nested within a healthcare worker cohort in London, UK, with weekly nasopharyngeal swab PCR tests and blood sampling. Healthcare workers were enrolled in the week of the UK lockdown, from 23 to 31 March 2020, and were followed every week for up to about 15 weeks.

This sample comprised whole blood, obtained at baseline. The receptor's source is an adult who was a healthcare worker with PCR-confirmed SARS-CoV-2 infection or an uninfected control (not recorded which). The chain is assembled from TRBV19 and TRBJ2-1; no D gene is confidently identified. The CDR3 reads CASKVSAEQFF. The DNA reads as follows: TGTGCCAGTAAGGTGAGCGCTGAGCAGTTCTTC.